This T cell receptor (beta chain) comes out of a study of T cells in Graves' hyperthyroidism and ophthalmopathy. Amplification of TCR beta CDR3 regions used RNA as the template. With the HTBI primer set, the TCR CDR3 went through a first round of RT-PCR. TCRdb reprocessed the multiplex PCR reads with MiXCR, giving one entry per CDR3 protein. The sample has roughly 520,000 distinct CDR3 sequences; less than 25% are singletons. The CDR3 consists of 13 residues. The germline gives CDR1 SNHLY, CDR2 FYNNEI. Clinical Activity Scores of at least 3, NOSPECS grades of at least 4 and durations under 3 months characterized ophthalmopathy patients. Exclusion of patients followed from uncontrolled infection, other autoimmune disease, pregnancy or lactation. To note about this clonotype: An end of the junction does not agree with germline; a read error may underlie this.

Sequenced: blood. The source of this sequence is a young woman with Graves' ophthalmopathy. The rearrangement joins TRBV2 to TRBJ2-2; maybe TRBD2 (5 bases). The CDR3 DNA is TGTGCCAGCGGTTTTCTGGGCACCGGGGAGCTGTGTTTT. This codes for CASGFLGTGELCF. The full variable domain, rest sourced from reference TRBV2 and TRBJ2-2, is EPEVTQTPSHQVTQMGQEVILRCVPISNHLYFYWYRQILGQKVEFLVSFYNNEISEKSEIFDDQFSVERPDGSNFTLKIRSTKLEDSAMYFCASGFLGTGELCFGEGSRLTVL.